These T cell receptor beta chains were read from a single sample in a study of blood T cell repertoires in COVID-19. Repertoires were generated with immunoSEQ multiplex PCR, while TCRdb's copy carries only in-frame clones and drops some. The table has 170,000 or so clones, about 90% seen once. The sample comprised PBMCs or T cells enriched from blood (not recorded which). The origin of the receptors is a woman in her late teens or twenties who had recovered from COVID-19. Each CDR3 is given with its conserved first and last residue. The D gene is left open where the match is weak. Clone size is shown for a subset of rows, as once, few, many or a class of expanded clone.

>TRBJ2-4|-|TRBV5-1|TRBD1
CASSLVGTAAKNIQYF
TGCGCCAGCAGCTTGGTCGGGACAGCTGCCAAAAACATTCAGTACTTC
>TRBJ2-5|-|TRBV20-1|TRBD2
CSASGSLAAQETQYF
TGCAGTGCTAGTGGTAGCCTAGCGGCCCAAGAGACCCAGTACTTC
>TRBJ1-2|-|TRBV21-1|-
CASLKDSSYGYTF
TGTGCCAGCTTAAAGGACAGTTCCTATGGCTACACCTTC
>TRBJ2-7|-|TRBV2|-
CASSQILGSEQYF
TGTGCCAGCAGTCAGATTCTCGGGAGCGAGCAGTACTTC
>TRBJ2-3|-|TRBV20-1|TRBD2
CSASLTRLAGALGGSDTQYF
TGCAGTGCTAGTCTCACCCGACTAGCGGGAGCTCTGGGCGGCTCGGATACGCAGTATTTT
>TRBJ2-4|-|TRBV27|-
CASSLLVSGGKNIQYF
TGTGCCAGCAGTTTATTGGTCTCCGGGGGAAAAAACATTCAGTACTTC
>TRBJ2-7|-|TRBV19|-
CASSMGDRSRWVEQYF
TGTGCCAGTAGTATGGGTGACAGATCGAGGTGGGTCGAGCAGTACTTC
>TRBJ1-5|-|TRBV19|TRBD1
CASSISGTGDQPQHF
TGTGCCAGTAGTATCTCCGGGACAGGGGATCAGCCCCAGCATTTT
>TRBJ2-3|-|TRBV30|-
CAWSVLVSDTQYF
TGTGCCTGGAGTGTATTAGTCTCAGATACGCAGTATTTT
>TRBJ2-1|-|TRBV2|TRBD2
CASSEPTSGDNEQFF
TGTGCCAGCAGTGAACCGACTAGCGGTGACAATGAGCAGTTCTTC
>TRBJ1-2|-|TRBV5-4|-
CASSLGLGTGYGYTF
TGTGCCAGCAGCTTGGGTCTGGGTACGGGTTATGGCTACACCTTC
>TRBJ2-1|-|TRBV5-1|TRBD2
CASSLAETSDNEQFF
TGCGCCAGCAGCTTGGCAGAGACTAGCGATAATGAGCAGTTCTTC
>TRBJ1-5|-|TRBV2|TRBD1
CASEPGTVAQRPQHF
TGTGCCAGCGAACCGGGGACAGTCGCCCAGAGGCCCCAGCATTTT
>TRBJ2-5|-|TRBV7-3|TRBD2
CASSLLAGGQETQYF
TGTGCCAGCAGCTTACTAGCGGGAGGCCAAGAGACCCAGTACTTC
>TRBJ1-5|-|TRBV2|TRBD1
CASSSTGTGNQPQHF
TGTGCCAGCAGTTCGACAGGGACGGGCAATCAGCCCCAGCATTTT
>TRBJ2-2|-|TRBV28|TRBD1
CASRRGQGRTGELFF
TGTGCCAGCCGAAGGGGACAGGGTAGAACCGGGGAGCTGTTTTTT
>TRBJ2-1|-|TRBV19|TRBD2
CASSPSSGVRSYNEQFF
TGTGCCAGTAGTCCCTCTAGCGGGGTTCGATCCTACAATGAGCAGTTCTTC
>TRBJ2-7|-|TRBV5-1|TRBD1
CASTTGTGSYEQYF
TGCGCCAGCACGACCGGGACAGGTTCCTACGAGCAGTACTTC
>TRBJ1-1|few|TRBV2|-
CASKGRGTMNTEAFF
TGTGCCAGCAAGGGGCGGGGGACCATGAACACTGAAGCTTTCTTT
>TRBJ2-7|once|TRBV19|-
CASSPQDLSYEQYF
TGTGCCAGTAGTCCACAGGATCTCTCCTACGAGCAGTACTTC
>TRBJ2-2|-|TRBV9|TRBD2
CASWQRREVSTGELFF
TGTGCCAGCTGGCAGAGGCGGGAGGTGTCCACCGGGGAGCTGTTTTTT
>TRBJ1-1|-|TRBV4-1|TRBD1
CASSQVRGLMNTEAFF
TGCGCCAGCAGCCAAGTAAGGGGGCTCATGAACACTGAAGCTTTCTTT
>TRBJ2-1|-|TRBV5-1|TRBD1
CASSSRTGSSYNEQFF
TGCGCCAGCAGCTCCCGGACAGGGAGCTCCTACAATGAGCAGTTCTTC
>TRBJ2-3|few|TRBV6-6|-
CASTRTSTDTQYF
TGTGCCAGCACCCGGACTAGCACAGATACGCAGTATTTT
>TRBJ2-1|few|TRBV12-5|TRBD1
CASGLVSLGQGSHNEQFF
TGTGCTAGTGGTTTGGTTTCTCTCGGACAGGGGTCCCACAATGAGCAGTTCTTC
>TRBJ1-1|-|TRBV5-1|-
CASMELQGGHEAFF
TGCGCCAGCATGGAACTACAAGGGGGTCATGAAGCTTTCTTT
>TRBJ1-2|-|TRBV6-5|-
CASRATDNPIYGYTF
TGTGCCAGCAGGGCCACCGACAACCCGATATATGGCTACACCTTC
>TRBJ1-1|once|TRBV5-1|-
CASSLVPDSNTEAFF
TGCGCCAGCAGCTTGGTGCCAGACTCGAACACTGAAGCTTTCTTT
>TRBJ1-2|-|TRBV7-9|-
CASRLTGIGSGYTF
TGTGCCAGCAGACTTACAGGGATAGGAAGTGGCTACACCTTC
>TRBJ1-2|-|TRBV19|-
CASRGFPDNREYGYTF
TGTGCCAGTAGAGGTTTCCCCGACAACAGAGAGTATGGCTACACCTTC
>TRBJ2-5|once|TRBV11-2|-
CASSFGSLETQYF
TGTGCCAGCAGCTTCGGGTCCTTAGAGACCCAGTACTTC
>TRBJ2-7|-|TRBV27|-
CASSLRGGYEQYF
TGTGCCAGCAGTTTAAGAGGTGGATACGAGCAGTACTTC
>TRBJ1-2|-|TRBV6-5|TRBD1
CASTRTGAFGYTF
TGTGCCAGCACACGGACAGGGGCATTCGGCTACACCTTC
>TRBJ2-2|-|TRBV4-1|-
CATALDSNTGELFF
TGCGCCACAGCCTTGGACTCGAACACCGGGGAGCTGTTTTTT
>TRBJ2-7|-|TRBV6-5|-
CASSYSGQMGRYEQYF
TGTGCCAGCAGTTACTCGGGCCAAATGGGTCGGTACGAGCAGTACTTC
>TRBJ2-1|-|TRBV7-3|TRBD1
CASSLTGTGGYNEQFF
TGTGCCAGCAGCTTAACTGGGACAGGGGGGTACAATGAGCAGTTCTTC
>TRBJ2-3|-|TRBV2|TRBD1
CASREDRTSTDTQYF
TGTGCCAGCAGGGAGGACAGGACTAGCACAGATACGCAGTATTTT
>TRBJ2-1|-|TRBV27|TRBD2
CASSWGLAGSSYNEQFF
TGTGCCAGCAGTTGGGGACTAGCGGGAAGCTCCTACAATGAGCAGTTCTTC
>TRBJ2-5|-|TRBV7-9|-
CASSSLTGREETQYF
TGTGCCAGCAGCTCCCTAACAGGGAGGGAAGAGACCCAGTACTTC
>TRBJ2-5|-|TRBV5-1|-
CASSLSGYQETQYF
TGCGCCAGCAGCCTATCCGGTTACCAAGAGACCCAGTACTTC
>TRBJ1-1|-|TRBV5-1|-
CASSLSQGNTEAFF
TGCGCCAGCAGCTTGTCCCAGGGGAACACTGAAGCTTTCTTT
>TRBJ2-3|-|TRBV5-1|-
CASSPPTTTDTQYF
TGCGCCAGCAGCCCACCCACAACCACAGATACGCAGTATTTT
>TRBJ2-1|-|TRBV5-4|-
CASSQSIAGYNEQFF
TGTGCCAGCAGCCAATCTATCGCGGGATACAATGAGCAGTTCTTC
>TRBJ1-2|-|TRBV3-1/TRBV3-2|-
CASSQDRGSGYTF
TGTGCCAGCAGCCAAGATCGAGGTTCTGGCTACACCTTC
>TRBJ1-5|-|TRBV7-2|-
CASSLRLGEGNQPQHF
TGTGCCAGCAGCTTGAGGTTGGGGGAGGGCAATCAGCCCCAGCATTTT
>TRBJ2-3|-|TRBV10-1|-
CASSPIAYGTDTQYF
TGCGCCAGCAGCCCCATAGCGTACGGCACAGATACGCAGTATTTT